Below are 27 T cell receptor beta chains sequenced from a single sample in a study of cytomegalovirus exposure and HLA in healthy donors. The PCR made use of 60 Vbeta and 13 Jbeta primers. Some clones are missing from TCRdb's copy, which holds only in-frame ones; the method was immunoSEQ multiplex PCR. The data contain 200,000 to 250,000 clones, approximately 68% of them seen just once; the ten biggest clones take up under 2%. Sequencing input: PBMCs. The receptors originated from a woman aged 25 to 45 in good health and CMV-seronegative.

The chain uses TRBV5-1 and TRBJ2-1, with 8 bases aligning to TRBD1. This CDR3 has 14 residues. From germline, CDR1 is SGHRS and CDR2 YFSETQ. V trimming: 2 bases; J trimming: 7 bases; junction bases outside the gene matches: 5. The CDR3: CASSFFTGGNEQFF. In DNA form, the CDR3 reads TGCGCCAGCAGCTTTTTTACAGGGGGGAATGAGCAGTTCTTC.

The chain combines TRBV7-6 with TRBJ1-3; TRBD1 agrees at 7 bases. This CDR3 is built from 18 residues. Per germline, CDR1 SGHVS and CDR2 FNYEAQ. The J segment lost 2 bases and the V segment lost 4 bases, leaving 14 bases of the junction unmatched. The CDR3 DNA follows: TGTGCCAGCAGCTCACCTATTACAGGGGAGGCTACTGGAAACACCATATATTTT. Its translation: CASSSPITGEATGNTIYF.

The rearrangement uses TRBV15 and TRBJ1-2; a possible D gene is TRBD1 (5 bases). This CDR3 spans 13 amino acids. V was pared by 5 bases and J by 3 bases, with 10 bases between. CDR1 is LNHNV and CDR2 is YYDKDF in the germline V gene (reference sequence). The CDR3 sequence: CATSLGLDYGYTF. The DNA of the CDR3 is TGTGCCACCAGCCTGGGGCTGGACTATGGCTACACCTTC.

The chain links TRBV9 to TRBJ1-6; tentatively, D is TRBD1 (5 bases). Germline CDR1 SGDLS, CDR2 YYNGEE. CDR3 length: 15 amino acids. Deletions cut 4 bases from V and 4 bases from J, with 12 bases between. The CDR3 DNA reads as TGTGCCAGCAGCTCGGGGAGGACATATAATTCACCCCTCCACTTT. Encoded protein: CASSSGRTYNSPLHF.

This clone was observed a handful of times. V is TRBV5-4 and J is TRBJ2-3; D is perhaps TRBD1 (5 bases). V lost 1 base to trimming and J lost 0 bases, with 9 bases between them. Germline assignment: CDR1 SGHNT and CDR2 YYREEE (reference sequence). The CDR3 covers 15 residues. CDR3 in DNA: TGTGCCAGCAGCTTGTCACAGGCAAGCACAGATACGCAGTATTTT. Translated: CASSLSQASTDTQYF.

The rearrangement uses TRBV4-1 and TRBJ2-7; 7 bases match TRBD1. The trim removed 1 base at V and 5 bases at J, leaving 2 bases unmatched. Germline assignment: CDR1 MGHRA and CDR2 YSYEKL. The CDR3 contains 13 residues. In nucleotides, the CDR3 is TGCGCCAGCAGCCAAGGCCAGGGGGACGAGCAGTACTTC. This translates into CASSQGQGDEQYF.

This clone was seen a handful of times. The chain combines TRBV7-2 with TRBJ2-3; 11 bases are shared with TRBD2. This CDR3 has 14 residues. Germline CDR1 SGHTA, CDR2 FQGNSA. V lost 5 bases, J lost 8 bases, and 6 bases stayed unmatched. The CDR3 DNA reads TGTGCCAGCAGCAAACTAGCGGGAGATGGTACGCAGTATTTT. It specifies CASSKLAGDGTQYF.

This rearrangement joins TRBV27 to TRBJ1-6; 7 bases are shared with TRBD1. The V and J ends lost 3 bases and 9 bases, in that order; junction bases with no gene match: 5. Per germline, CDR1 MNHEY and CDR2 SMNVEV (reference sequence). This CDR3 region has 14 residues. The CDR3 nucleotides are TGTGCCAGCAGTTTGGTAGGGGGCGGTTCACCCCTCCACTTT. This sequence encodes CASSLVGGGSPLHF.

This clone was seen once. This chain uses TRBV7-2 with TRBJ1-2; D gene unclear. CDR1 is SGHTA, CDR2 FQGNSA, per germline. V lost 4 bases, J lost 4 bases, and 13 bases lay in between. This CDR3 comprises 14 residues. The CDR3 loop is CASSSGGVLYGYTF. The CDR3 coding sequence is TGTGCCAGCAGCTCTGGCGGGGTCCTCTATGGCTACACCTTC. The whole variable domain, remainder taken from reference TRBV7-2 and TRBJ1-2, is GAGVSQSPSNKVTEKGKDVELRCDPISGHTALYWYRQSLGQGLEFLIYFQGNSAPDKSGLPSDRFSAERTGGSVSTLTIQRTQQEDSAVYLCASSSGGVLYGYTFGSGTRLTVV.

The V gene is TRBV7-6, the J gene TRBJ2-7; D remains unclear. V lost 8 bases, J lost 4 bases, and 18 bases lay in between. The V gene's germline CDR1 is SGHVS and CDR2 FNYEAQ. The CDR3 length is 14 residues. The CDR3 sequence: CASALGSSGYEQYF. CDR3 sequence (DNA): TGTGCCAGCGCTCTCGGGTCCTCGGGTTACGAGCAGTACTTC.

As to this clone: Distinct nucleotide sequences in the sample also encode this CDR3. The rearrangement joins TRBV6-1 to TRBJ2-7; D unclear. Germline assignment: CDR1 MNHNS and CDR2 SASEGT. V was cut by 2 bases and J by 0 bases, with 17 bases left in between. This CDR3 region has 17 residues. The DNA of the CDR3 is TGTGCCAGCAGTGAAAGAGTGGGCAGGTTGAGCTCCTACGAGCAGTACTTC. Translating gives CASSERVGRLSSYEQYF.

This chain joins TRBV6-6 and TRBJ1-3; D unresolved. The V end was cut by 6 bases, the J end by 0 bases, with 12 bases between. The length of the CDR3 is 15 residues. Germline values: CDR1 MNHNY, CDR2 SVGAGI (reference sequence). CDR3 protein: CASSGDLSSGNTIYF. CDR3 in DNA: TGTGCCAGCAGCGGAGACCTGAGCTCTGGAAACACCATATATTTT.

J is TRBJ2-1 and V is TRBV11-2, with D perhaps matching TRBD2 (5 bases). CDR1 is SGHAT, CDR2 FQNNGV, per germline. CDR3 length equals 15 residues. Between the trimmed V and J ends, which lost 1 base and 4 bases, there was a span of 11 bases. CDR3 DNA sequence: TGTGCCAGCAGCTTAGTTACGGGATCATACAATGAGCAGTTCTTC. It encodes CASSLVTGSYNEQFF.

The chain joins TRBV5-4 to TRBJ1-6; D is undetermined. Trimming took off 5 bases at V and 7 bases at J, with 22 bases between the two ends. The CDR3 runs to 17 residues. CDR1 is SGHNT, CDR2 YYREEE, per germline (reference sequence). DNA of the CDR3: TGTGCCAGCAGGGCTCTGGGCAGCCAATCTACCAATTCACCCCTCCACTTT. This encodes CASRALGSQSTNSPLHF.

The chain carries TRBV7-8 and TRBJ2-2, with 10 bases identical to TRBD1. Losses at the gene ends were 4 bases for V and 6 bases for J; bases not matched to a gene: 5. CDR3 length: 15 residues. Per the germline V gene, CDR1 is SGHVS and CDR2 is FQNEAQ. The CDR3 nucleotides read TGTGCCAGCAGCTCATACGACAGGGGGCCCGGGGAGCTGTTTTTT. The encoded protein is CASSSYDRGPGELFF.

This clone has only one observation. V gene TRBV29-1 combines with J gene TRBJ1-1; 9 nucleotides match TRBD1. Losses at the gene ends were 6 bases for V and 4 bases for J; bases not matched to a gene: 3. Germline V gene lookup returns CDR1 SQVTM and CDR2 ANQGSEA. The CDR3 loop spans 12 amino acids. CDR3 amino acids: CSVDRGATEAFF. The CDR3 nucleotides read TGCAGCGTCGACAGGGGGGCCACTGAAGCTTTCTTT. Using reference TRBV29-1 and TRBJ1-1 for the parts outside the CDR3, the full variable domain is SAVISQKPSRDICQRGTSLTIQCQVDSQVTMMFWYRQQPGQSLTLIATANQGSEATYESGFVIDKFPISRPNLTFSTLTVSNMSPEDSSIYLCSVDRGATEAFFGQGTRLTVV.

The sample holds a few counts of this clone. This sequence joins TRBV7-9 and TRBJ2-7; possibly TRBD2 for D (6 bases). The CDR3 runs 15 residues. Germline assignment: CDR1 SEHNR and CDR2 FQNEAQ (reference sequence). The ends were cut back, 2 bases at V and 0 bases at J, with 11 bases in the middle. Written as DNA, the CDR3 is TGTGCCAGCAGCTTAAAGGAGGGGAGCTCCTACGAGCAGTACTTC. Translation gives CASSLKEGSSYEQYF.

This clone occurred once. Here the CDR3 reads CVSPTGTGVTGANVLTF. The DNA for the CDR3 is TGTGTCAGTCCGACCGGGACAGGGGTAACTGGGGCCAACGTCCTGACTTTC. V and J are TRBV7-9 and TRBJ2-6; TRBD1 matches 10 bases. CDR1 and CDR2 (germline): SEHNR, FQNEAQ (reference sequence). The CDR3 runs to 17 residues.

This chain joins TRBV7-9 and TRBJ2-3, with D uncertain. The CDR3 consists of 15 residues. The V end was cut by 1 base, the J end by 0 bases, with 8 bases between. Per germline, CDR1 SEHNR and CDR2 FQNEAQ (reference sequence). DNA of the CDR3: TGTGCCAGCAGCTTAGACGAGGCTAGCACAGATACGCAGTATTTT. This gives the protein CASSLDEASTDTQYF.

This clone was seen only a few times. V usage is TRBV7-6 and J usage is TRBJ2-7; no clear D. This CDR3 contains 13 residues. The V end was cut by 0 bases, the J end by 1 base, with 4 bases between. Germline-derived CDR1 and CDR2 are SGHVS and FNYEAQ. The CDR3 region has the DNA TGTGCCAGCAGCTTAGCGCGTTCCTACGAGCAGTACTTC. Its protein is CASSLARSYEQYF.

The CDR3 DNA follows: TGTGCCAGTCAGCGTGTGGGAGAAGAAAAACTGTTTTTT. The encoded protein is CASQRVGEEKLFF. This chain uses TRBV19 with TRBJ1-4, with D hard to call. Germline lookup yields CDR1 LNHDA and CDR2 SQIVND (reference sequence). V lost 8 bases and J lost 8, with 15 bases in between. The CDR3 has 13 residues.

This chain joins TRBV6-5 and TRBJ2-4; D possibly corresponds to TRBD1 (5 bases). The CDR3 sequence is 14 residues long. Looked up from germline, CDR1 is MNHEY and CDR2 is SVGAGI. V was trimmed by 4 bases and J by 1 base, leaving 8 bases between them. CDR3 bases: TGTGCCAGCAGTTTTGGGGCTGCCAAAAACATTCAGTACTTC. Amino acids: CASSFGAAKNIQYF.

The chain recombines TRBV13 with TRBJ2-1; maybe TRBD1 (6 bases). The CDR3 covers 16 residues. The germline gives CDR1 PRHDT, CDR2 FYEKMQ (reference sequence). Deletions cut 5 bases from V and 0 bases from J, with 14 bases between. CDR3 residues: CASSHLSTGSYNEQFF. The CDR3 nucleotides are TGTGCCAGCAGCCATCTATCGACAGGCTCCTACAATGAGCAGTTCTTC.

CDR3 DNA: TGTGCCAGCAGCCCGCGGACGGGGGTGGATGAAAAACTGTTTTTT. Protein sequence: CASSPRTGVDEKLFF. The chain couples TRBV11-2 to TRBJ1-4; the D gene is possibly TRBD1 (5 bases). Trimming pared 5 bases from V and 6 bases from J, leaving 16 bases between. The V gene's germline CDR1 is SGHAT and CDR2 FQNNGV. This CDR3 contains 15 residues.

This clone was observed a few times. V gene TRBV4-2 combines with J gene TRBJ2-7; TRBD2 might be the D (5 bases). CDR1 is LGHNA and CDR2 is YNFKEQ in the germline V gene. The CDR3 is made up of 15 amino acids. V lost 1 base, J lost 2 bases, and 12 bases lay in between. The CDR3 sequence: CASSQGRAGTYEQYF. The CDR3 DNA reads TGTGCCAGCAGCCAAGGACGGGCGGGTACCTACGAGCAGTACTTC.

As DNA, the CDR3 is TGTGCCAGTGGACAGGGCTATGGCTACACCTTC. The encoded protein is CASGQGYGYTF. V gene TRBV6-5 combines with J gene TRBJ1-2; 8 bases are shared with TRBD1. The CDR3 is made up of 11 amino acids. Germline assignment: CDR1 MNHEY and CDR2 SVGAGI. The V and J ends lost 9 bases and 4 bases, in that order; junction bases with no gene match: 1.

The V call is TRBV6-5, the J call TRBJ1-4; D unclear. CDR1 is MNHEY, CDR2 SVGAGI, per germline. This CDR3 region has 14 residues. The V end was cut by 5 bases, the J end by 8 bases, with 15 bases between. CDR3 coding DNA: TGTGCCAGCAGTGAAGAAATAACGGGGGAAAAACTGTTTTTT. Its translation is CASSEEITGEKLFF.